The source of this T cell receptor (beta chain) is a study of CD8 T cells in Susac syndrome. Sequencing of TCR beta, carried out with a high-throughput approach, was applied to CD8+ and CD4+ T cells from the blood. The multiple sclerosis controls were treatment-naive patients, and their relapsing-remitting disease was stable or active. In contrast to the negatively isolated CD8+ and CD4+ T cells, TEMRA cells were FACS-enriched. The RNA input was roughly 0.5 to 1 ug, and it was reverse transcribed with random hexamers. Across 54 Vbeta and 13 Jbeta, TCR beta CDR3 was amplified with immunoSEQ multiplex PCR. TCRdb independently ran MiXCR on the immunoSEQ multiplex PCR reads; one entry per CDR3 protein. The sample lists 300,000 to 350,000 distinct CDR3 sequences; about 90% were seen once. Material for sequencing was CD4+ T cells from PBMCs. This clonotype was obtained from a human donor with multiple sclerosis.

The CDR3 sequence: CASSQDPISGANVLTF. The DNA of the CDR3 is TGCGCCAGCAGCCAGGACCCTATCTCTGGGGCCAACGTCCTGACTTTC. This chain uses TRBV5-1 with TRBJ2-6, with unresolved D. Trimming took 4 bases from V and 0 from J, leaving 11 bases between them. The CDR3 extends over 16 amino acids. From germline, CDR1 is SGHRS and CDR2 YFSETQ.